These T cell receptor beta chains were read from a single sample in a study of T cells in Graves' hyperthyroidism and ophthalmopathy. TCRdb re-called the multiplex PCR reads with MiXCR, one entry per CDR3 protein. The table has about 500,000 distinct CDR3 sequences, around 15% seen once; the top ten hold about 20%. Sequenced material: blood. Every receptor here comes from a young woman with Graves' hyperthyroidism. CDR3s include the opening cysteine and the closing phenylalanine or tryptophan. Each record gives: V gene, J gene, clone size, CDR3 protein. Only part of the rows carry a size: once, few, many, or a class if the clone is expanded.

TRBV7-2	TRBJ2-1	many	CASSLIAVNEQFF
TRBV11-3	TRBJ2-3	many	CASSLFTRRTDTQYF
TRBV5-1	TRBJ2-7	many	CASAGLAGNEQYF
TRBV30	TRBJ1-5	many	CAWSVSSNQPQHF
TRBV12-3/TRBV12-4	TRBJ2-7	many	CASSGSWGATYEQYF
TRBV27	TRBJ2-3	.	CASGLISNIPADTQYF
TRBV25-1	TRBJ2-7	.	CARNRGAYEQYF
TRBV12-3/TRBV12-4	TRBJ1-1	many	CASTRRGGPLNTEAFF
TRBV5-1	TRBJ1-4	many	CASSLARTGIINEKLFF
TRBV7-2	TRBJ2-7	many	CASSSLGQGTYEQYF
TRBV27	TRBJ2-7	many	CASSHYGHQGNLYEQYF
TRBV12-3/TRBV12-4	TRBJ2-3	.	CAITVGSGMDTQYF
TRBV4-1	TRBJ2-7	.	CASSQEAGPSGTYEQYF
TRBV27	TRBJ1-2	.	CASSSRQGFGYTF
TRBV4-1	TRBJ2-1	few	CASSQDMVAPYNEQFF
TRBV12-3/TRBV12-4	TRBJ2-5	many	CASSFQPETQYF
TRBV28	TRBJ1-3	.	CASSLAIKVAGNTIYF
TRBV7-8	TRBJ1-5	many	CASSLGQGASQPQHF
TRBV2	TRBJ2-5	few	CASSPDRRETQYF
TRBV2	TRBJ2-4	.	CASTTSRGAEAKNIQYF
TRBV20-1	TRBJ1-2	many	CSARDPRGSQGYTF
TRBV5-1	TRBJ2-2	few	CASSYRLTGELFF
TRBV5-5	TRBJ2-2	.	CASSGTSGTGELFF
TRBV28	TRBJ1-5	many	CASSEQVGGNQPQHF
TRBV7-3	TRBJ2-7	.	CASSLPPKTKSCYEQYF
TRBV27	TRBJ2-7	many	CASSPSSADVSYEQYF
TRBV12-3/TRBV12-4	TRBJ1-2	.	CASSLARGTGGPYGYTF
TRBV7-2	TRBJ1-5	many	CASSWAQVHQPQHF
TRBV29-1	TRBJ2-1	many	CSVEAGGNYEQFF
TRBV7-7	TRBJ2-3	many	CASSLRTSGGSSTDTQYF
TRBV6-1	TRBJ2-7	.	CATEKITGYEQYF
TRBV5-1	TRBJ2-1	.	CASSLFGQGRRPDDNEQFF
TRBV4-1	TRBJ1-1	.	CASSQDQEGPVTEAFF
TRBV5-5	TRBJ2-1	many	CASSATPSDNEQFF
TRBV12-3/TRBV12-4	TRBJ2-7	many	CASSRNHEQYF
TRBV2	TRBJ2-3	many	CASSPDRPPDTQYF
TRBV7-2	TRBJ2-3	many	CASSRLAGSTDTQYF
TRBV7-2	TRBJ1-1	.	CASSPSSGLNTEAFF
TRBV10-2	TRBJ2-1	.	CASRPGGGNEQFF
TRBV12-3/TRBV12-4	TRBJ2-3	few	CASSSSGLSTDTQYF
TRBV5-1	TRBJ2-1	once	CASTRLAGGINEQFF
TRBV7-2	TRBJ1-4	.	CASSSDRGGHEKLFF
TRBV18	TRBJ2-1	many	CASSPPDTAYNEQFF
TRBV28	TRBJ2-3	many	CASSLSLAGTDTQYF
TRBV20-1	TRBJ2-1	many	CSARDPYHREAGNMFGNEQFF
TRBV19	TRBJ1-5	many	CASSISGGYQPQHF
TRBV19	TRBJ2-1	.	CASGTGTGRSYNEQFF